This entry describes one TCR beta chain. The Seattle patients, enrolled during active infection, were followed longitudinally. Authors' methods: The assay estimated nucleated cells by amplifying reference gene primers. Method: immunoSEQ multiplex PCR; TCRdb's copy keeps in-frame clones and lacks some. D and trimming were read from the DNA, whereas the V and J calls and clone size are those reported in that table. This sample yields about 280,000 clones, of which just under 90% are seen a single time; around 10% belongs to the top ten. The sample belongs to a study of blood T cell repertoires in COVID-19. Study-level background: Acute and convalescent COVID-19 specimens originated in the United States, Italy and Spain.

The junction had 3 bases not matched to a gene; V was cut back by 0 bases and J by 3 bases. CDR3 length: 16 residues. Germline loops: CDR1 MGHRA, CDR2 YSYEKL. The TCR sequence derives from a woman aged 25 to 45 with COVID-19, enrolled during active disease. The chain has TRBV4-1 and TRBJ2-3; 10 nucleotides line up with TRBD2. Material for sequencing was peripheral blood. The CDR3 sequence: CASSQDPLAGTDTQYF. The CDR3 DNA reads TGCGCCAGCAGCCAAGACCCACTAGCGGGGACAGATACGCAGTATTTT.